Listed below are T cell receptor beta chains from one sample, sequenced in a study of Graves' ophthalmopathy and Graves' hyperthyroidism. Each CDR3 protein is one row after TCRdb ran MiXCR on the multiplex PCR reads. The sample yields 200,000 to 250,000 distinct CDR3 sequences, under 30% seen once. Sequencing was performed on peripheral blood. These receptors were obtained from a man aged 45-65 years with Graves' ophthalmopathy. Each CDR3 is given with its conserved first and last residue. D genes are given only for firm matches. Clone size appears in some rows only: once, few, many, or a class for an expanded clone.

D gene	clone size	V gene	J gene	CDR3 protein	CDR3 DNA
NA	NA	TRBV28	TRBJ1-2	CASSSGTKVYGYTF	TGTGCCAGCAGTTCGGGGACCAAAGTCTATGGCTACACCTTC
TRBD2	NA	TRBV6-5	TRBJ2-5	CASSYSGREVEETQYF	TGTGCCAGCAGTTACTCGGGGCGGGAGGTGGAAGAGACCCAGTACTTC
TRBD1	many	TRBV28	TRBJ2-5	CASSLSPLGQGIFETQYF	TGTGCCAGCAGTTTATCACCCCTCGGACAGGGAATTTTCGAGACCCAGTACTTC
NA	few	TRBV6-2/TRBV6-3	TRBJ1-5	CASSYGDEQPQHF	TGTGCCAGCAGTTATGGGGACGAACAGCCCCAGCATTTT
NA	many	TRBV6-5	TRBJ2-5	CASSYSWGPLQETQYF	TGTGCCAGCAGTTACTCCTGGGGCCCACTCCAAGAGACCCAGTACTTC
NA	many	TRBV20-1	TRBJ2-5	CSARGHGTQYF	TGCAGTGCTAGAGGGCATGGGACCCAGTACTTC
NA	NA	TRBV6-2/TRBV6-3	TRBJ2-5	CASSWGSEAETQYF	TGTGCCAGCAGTTGGGGATCCGAGGCAGAGACCCAGTACTTC
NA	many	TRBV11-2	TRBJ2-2	CASSFTTGTSTGELFF	TGTGCCAGCAGCTTTACCACAGGGACGAGCACCGGGGAGCTGTTTTTT
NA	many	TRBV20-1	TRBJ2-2	CSARPGNTGELFF	TGCAGTGCTAGACCAGGGAACACCGGGGAGCTGTTTTTT
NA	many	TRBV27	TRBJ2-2	CASSYSSTGELFF	TGTGCCAGCAGTTATTCCAGCACCGGGGAGCTGTTTTTT
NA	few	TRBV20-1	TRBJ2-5	CSARDGALQETQYF	TGCAGTGCTAGAGATGGGGCCCTCCAAGAGACCCAGTACTTC
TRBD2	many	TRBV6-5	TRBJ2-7	CASSASGGTYEQYF	TGTGCCAGCAGCGCTAGCGGGGGGACCTACGAGCAGTACTTC
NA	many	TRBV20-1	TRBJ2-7	CSARGSIEQYF	TGCAGTGCTAGGGGGAGTATCGAGCAGTACTTC
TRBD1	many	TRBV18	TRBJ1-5	CASSPSDRGTQHF	TGTGCCAGCTCACCCTCGGACAGGGGGACCCAGCATTTT
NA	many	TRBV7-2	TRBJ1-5	CASSGWVGQPQHF	TGTGCCAGCAGCGGCTGGGTTGGTCAGCCCCAGCATTTT
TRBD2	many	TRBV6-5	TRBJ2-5	CASGTGGGETQYF	TGTGCCAGCGGAACCGGGGGGGGAGAGACCCAGTACTTC
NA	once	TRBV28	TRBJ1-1	CASSFYPFGTEAFF	TGTGCCAGCAGTTTTTACCCGTTTGGGACTGAAGCTTTCTTT
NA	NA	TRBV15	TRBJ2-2	CATSRERHRTANTGELFF	TGTGCCACCAGCAGAGAGAGGCACCGAACGGCGAACACCGGGGAGCTGTTTTTT
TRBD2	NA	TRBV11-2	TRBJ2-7	CASIPPALAGGRGEQYF	TGTGCCAGCATCCCCCCGGCGCTCGCGGGAGGCCGGGGGGAGCAGTACTTC
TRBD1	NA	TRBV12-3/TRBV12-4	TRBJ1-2	CASRGGQRNYGYTF	TGTGCCAGCAGGGGGGGACAGCGCAACTATGGCTACACCTTC
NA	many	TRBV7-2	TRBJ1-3	CASSLLGGQEDTIYF	TGTGCCAGCAGCTTGTTAGGGGGGCAGGAGGACACCATATATTTT
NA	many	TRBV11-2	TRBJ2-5	CASSKQETQYF	TGTGCCAGCAGCAAACAAGAGACCCAGTACTTC
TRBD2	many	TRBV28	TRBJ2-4	CASSPEAGVAKNIQYF	TGTGCCAGCAGTCCAGAAGCGGGAGTAGCCAAAAACATTCAGTACTTC
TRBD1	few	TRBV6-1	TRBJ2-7	CASSVVTGDEQYF	TGTGCCAGCAGCGTAGTCACAGGGGACGAGCAGTACTTC
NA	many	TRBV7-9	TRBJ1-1	CASSLARATEAFF	TGTGCCAGCAGCTTAGCGCGGGCCACTGAAGCTTTCTTT
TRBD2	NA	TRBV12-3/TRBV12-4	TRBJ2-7	CASTPRLAGAYEQYF	TGTGCCAGCACCCCGAGGCTAGCGGGAGCCTACGAGCAGTACTTC
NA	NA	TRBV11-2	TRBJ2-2	CASSSHSTGELFF	TGTGCCAGCAGCTCACACAGCACCGGGGAGCTGTTTTTT
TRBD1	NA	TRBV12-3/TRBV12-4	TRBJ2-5	CASTLLGQGGTQYF	TGTGCCAGCACCCTTTTGGGACAGGGCGGAACCCAGTACTTC
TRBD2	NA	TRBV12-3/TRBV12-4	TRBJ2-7	CASSNPLGAGVRTYEQYF	TGTGCCAGCAGCAATCCCCTGGGAGCGGGAGTAAGGACCTACGAGCAGTACTTC
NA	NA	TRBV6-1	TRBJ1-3	CASSGTSQPGNTIYF	TGTGCCAGCAGTGGCACCAGCCAGCCCGGAAACACCATATATTTT
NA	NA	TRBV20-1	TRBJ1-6	CSARGAGRVESPLHF	TGCAGTGCTAGAGGGGCTGGCAGAGTAGAGTCACCCCTCCACTTT
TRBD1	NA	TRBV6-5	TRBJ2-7	CASSSPGTGNYEQYF	TGTGCCAGCAGTTCTCCAGGGACAGGGAACTACGAGCAGTACTTC
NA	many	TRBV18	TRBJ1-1	CASGFDRNTEAFF	TGTGCCAGTGGCTTTGACAGGAACACTGAAGCTTTCTTT
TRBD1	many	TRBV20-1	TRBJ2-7	CSARKQGAYEQYF	TGCAGTGCCCGGAAACAGGGGGCCTACGAGCAGTACTTC
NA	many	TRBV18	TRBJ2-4	CASSPPNREIAKNIQYF	TGTGCCAGCTCACCACCAAACAGGGAAATAGCCAAAAACATTCAGTACTTC
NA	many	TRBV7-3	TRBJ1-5	CASSPNAGGAGNQPQHF	TGTGCCAGCAGCCCAAATGCCGGGGGGGCTGGCAATCAGCCCCAGCATTTT
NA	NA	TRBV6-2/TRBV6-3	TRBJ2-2	CASSTLGDTGELFF	TGTGCCAGCAGCACATTGGGAGACACCGGGGAGCTGTTTTTT
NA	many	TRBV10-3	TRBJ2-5	CAISERGGEETQYF	TGTGCCATCAGTGAAAGAGGGGGTGAAGAGACCCAGTACTTC
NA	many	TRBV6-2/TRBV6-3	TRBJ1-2	CASSLQWDTYGYTF	TGTGCCAGCAGTCTACAGTGGGACACCTATGGCTACACCTTC
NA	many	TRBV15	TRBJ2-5	CATSSDRTIGETQYF	TGTGCCACCAGCAGCGACAGGACTATAGGGGAGACCCAGTACTTC
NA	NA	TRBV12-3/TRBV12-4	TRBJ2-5	CASTSGFQETQYF	TGTGCCAGCACCTCGGGGTTCCAAGAGACCCAGTACTTC
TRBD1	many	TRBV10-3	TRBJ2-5	CAISEPGQGGETQYF	TGTGCCATCAGTGAGCCGGGACAGGGTGGGGAGACCCAGTACTTC
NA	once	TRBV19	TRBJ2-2	CASSNRDSPTGELFF	TGTGCCAGCAGTAACAGGGATAGTCCGACCGGGGAGCTGTTTTTT
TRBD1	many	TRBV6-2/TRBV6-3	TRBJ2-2	CASSPRTGGDGELFF	TGTGCCAGCAGTCCTCGGACAGGGGGGGACGGGGAGCTGTTTTTT
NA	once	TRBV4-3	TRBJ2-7	CASSQDQSSYEQYF	TGCGCCAGCAGCCAAGATCAGAGCAGCTACGAGCAGTACTTC
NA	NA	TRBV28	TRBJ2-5	CASSLYRVGETQYF	TGTGCCAGCAGTTTATACAGGGTCGGAGAGACCCAGTACTTC
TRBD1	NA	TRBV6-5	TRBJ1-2	CASSYRPGTGDGYTF	TGTGCCAGCAGTTACCGGCCAGGGACAGGGGATGGCTACACCTTC
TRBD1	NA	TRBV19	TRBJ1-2	CASSIDRDSTNYGYTF	TGTGCCAGTAGTATAGACCGGGACAGTACTAACTATGGCTACACCTTC
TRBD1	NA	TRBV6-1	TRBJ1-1	CASSVTRDSSTEAFF	TGTGCCAGCAGTGTGACGCGGGACAGCTCCACTGAAGCTTTCTTT
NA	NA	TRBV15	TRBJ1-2	CATSRPLWPGGDYGYTF	TGTGCCACCAGCAGACCCCTCTGGCCGGGCGGCGACTATGGCTACACCTTC
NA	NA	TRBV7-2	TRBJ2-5	CASRGRSAQYF	TGTGCCAGCAGGGGCCGGTCGGCCCAGTACTTC
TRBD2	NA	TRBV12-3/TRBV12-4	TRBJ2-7	CASSPGLAGVGEQYF	TGTGCCAGCAGTCCAGGACTAGCGGGAGTCGGCGAGCAGTACTTC
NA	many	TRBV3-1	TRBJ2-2	CASSHLREDTGELFF	TGTGCCAGCAGCCATCTGCGGGAAGACACCGGGGAGTTGTTTTTT
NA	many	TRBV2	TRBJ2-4	CASSEEKLAKNIQYF	TGTGCCAGCAGTGAAGAAAAGCTAGCCAAAAACATTCAGTACTTC
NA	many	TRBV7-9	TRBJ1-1	CASSLVGGRRNTEAFF	TGTGCCAGCAGCTTAGTGGGGGGGAGGAGGAACACTGAAGCTTTCTTT
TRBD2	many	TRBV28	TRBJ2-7	CASSLTSGSWDEQYF	TGTGCCAGCAGTTTAACTAGCGGGAGCTGGGACGAGCAGTACTTC
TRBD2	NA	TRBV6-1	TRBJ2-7	CASSRPVAGETYEQYF	TGTGCCAGCAGCCGTCCCGTAGCGGGGGAAACCTACGAGCAGTACTTC